Sequencing of this T cell receptor beta chain was carried out in a study of Graves' ophthalmopathy and Graves' hyperthyroidism. Study-wide points: Blood also contained most of the expanded thyroid clonotypes above 0.001 frequency. The model forecast ophthalmopathy progression, reaching roughly 71% sensitivity and roughly 72% specificity.

The TCR beta CDR3 regions underwent amplification from RNA transcripts. Second-round multiplex PCR came after a first-round RT-PCR that employed HTBI primers. TCRdb independently ran MiXCR on the multiplex PCR reads; one entry per CDR3 protein. This table has about 380,000 distinct CDR3 sequences, 15% appearing once. Germline V gene data show CDR1 as SNHLY and CDR2 as FYNNEI. Trimming pared 6 bases from V and 2 bases from J, leaving 14 bases between. The CDR3 runs to 15 residues. This clonotype has only a few counts. Its antigen is not identified. A clone one base away is much larger, so this may be a read error.

The V call is TRBV2, the J call TRBJ1-5, with TRBD1 as a possible D gene (5 bases). The sequencing sample was made of peripheral blood. The TCR comes from a woman between 18 and 29 years old with stable Graves' hyperthyroidism. The CDR3 loop reads CASSAGRDGNQPQHF. CDR3 coding DNA: TGTGCCAGCAGCGCCGGCAGGGACGGCAATCAGCCCCAGCATTTT.